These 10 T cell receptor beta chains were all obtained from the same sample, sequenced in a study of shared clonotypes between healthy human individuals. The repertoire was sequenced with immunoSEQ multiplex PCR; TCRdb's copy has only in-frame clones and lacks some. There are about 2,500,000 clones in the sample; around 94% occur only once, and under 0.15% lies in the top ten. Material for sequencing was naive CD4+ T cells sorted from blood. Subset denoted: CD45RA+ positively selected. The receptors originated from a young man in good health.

CDR3 sequence: CASSPRGDATDTQYF. CDR3 nucleotides: TGCGCCAGCAGCCCCCGAGGTGACGCCACAGATACGCAGTATTTT. V gene TRBV5-1 combines with J gene TRBJ2-3; D is uncertain. The germline CDR1 and CDR2 sequences are SGHRS and YFSETQ. This CDR3 contains 15 residues. The ends were cut back, 4 bases at V and 2 bases at J, with 14 bases in the middle.

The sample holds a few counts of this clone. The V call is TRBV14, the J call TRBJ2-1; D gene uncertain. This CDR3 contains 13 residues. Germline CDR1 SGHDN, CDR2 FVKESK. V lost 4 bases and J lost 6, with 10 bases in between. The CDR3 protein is CASSPTSPNEQFF. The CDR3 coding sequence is TGTGCCAGCAGCCCGACTTCTCCCAATGAGCAGTTCTTC.

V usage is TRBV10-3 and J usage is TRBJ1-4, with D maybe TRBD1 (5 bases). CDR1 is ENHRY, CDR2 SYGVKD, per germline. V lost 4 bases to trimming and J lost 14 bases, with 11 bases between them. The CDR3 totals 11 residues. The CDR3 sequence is CAISGGGILFF. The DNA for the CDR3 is TGTGCCATCAGTGGGGGGGGTATTCTGTTTTTT.

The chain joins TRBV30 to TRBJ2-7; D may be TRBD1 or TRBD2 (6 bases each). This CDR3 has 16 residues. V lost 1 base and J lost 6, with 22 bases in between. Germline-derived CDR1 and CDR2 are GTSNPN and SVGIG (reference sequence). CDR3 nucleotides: TGTGCCTGGAGTGGATATACAGGGAAGGAGGGAAGCGAGCAGTACTTC. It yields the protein CAWSGYTGKEGSEQYF.

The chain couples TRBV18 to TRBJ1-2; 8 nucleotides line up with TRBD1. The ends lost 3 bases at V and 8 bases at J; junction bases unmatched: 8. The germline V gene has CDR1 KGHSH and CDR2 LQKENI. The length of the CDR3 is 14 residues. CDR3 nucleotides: TGTGCCAGCTCACCTTACCAGGGGGCGGGAGGCTACACCTTC. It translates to CASSPYQGAGGYTF.

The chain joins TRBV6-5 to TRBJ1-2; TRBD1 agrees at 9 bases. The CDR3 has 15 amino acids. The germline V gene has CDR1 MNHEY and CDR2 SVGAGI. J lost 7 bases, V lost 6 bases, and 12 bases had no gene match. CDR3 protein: CASSLKGQGSGGYTF. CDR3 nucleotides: TGTGCCAGCAGCTTAAAGGGACAGGGCAGTGGTGGCTACACCTTC.

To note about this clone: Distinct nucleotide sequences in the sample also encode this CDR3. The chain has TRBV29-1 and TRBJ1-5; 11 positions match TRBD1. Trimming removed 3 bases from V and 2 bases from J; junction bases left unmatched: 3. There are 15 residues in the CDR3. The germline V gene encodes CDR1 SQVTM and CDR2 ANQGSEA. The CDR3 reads CSVEEGQGGNQPQHF. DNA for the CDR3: TGCAGCGTTGAGGAGGGACAGGGGGGCAATCAGCCCCAGCATTTT.

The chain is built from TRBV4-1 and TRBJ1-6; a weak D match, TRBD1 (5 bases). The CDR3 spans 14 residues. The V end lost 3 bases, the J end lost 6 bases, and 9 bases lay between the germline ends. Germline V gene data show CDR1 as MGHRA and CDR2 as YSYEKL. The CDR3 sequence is CASSQGGTNSPLHF. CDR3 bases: TGCGCCAGCAGCCAGGGGGGGACTAATTCACCCCTCCACTTT.

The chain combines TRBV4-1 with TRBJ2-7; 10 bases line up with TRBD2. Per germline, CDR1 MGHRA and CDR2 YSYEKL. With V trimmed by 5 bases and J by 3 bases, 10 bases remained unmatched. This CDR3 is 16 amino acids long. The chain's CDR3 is CASSARLAGAGYEQYF. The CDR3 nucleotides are TGCGCCAGCAGCGCTCGACTAGCGGGCGCAGGCTACGAGCAGTACTTC.

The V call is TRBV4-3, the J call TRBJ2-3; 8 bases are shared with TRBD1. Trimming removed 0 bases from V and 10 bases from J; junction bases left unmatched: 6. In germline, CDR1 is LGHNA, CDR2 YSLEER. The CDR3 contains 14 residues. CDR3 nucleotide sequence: TGCGCCAGCAGCCAAGATGGGACAGGCGGGGCGCAGTATTTT. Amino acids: CASSQDGTGGAQYF.